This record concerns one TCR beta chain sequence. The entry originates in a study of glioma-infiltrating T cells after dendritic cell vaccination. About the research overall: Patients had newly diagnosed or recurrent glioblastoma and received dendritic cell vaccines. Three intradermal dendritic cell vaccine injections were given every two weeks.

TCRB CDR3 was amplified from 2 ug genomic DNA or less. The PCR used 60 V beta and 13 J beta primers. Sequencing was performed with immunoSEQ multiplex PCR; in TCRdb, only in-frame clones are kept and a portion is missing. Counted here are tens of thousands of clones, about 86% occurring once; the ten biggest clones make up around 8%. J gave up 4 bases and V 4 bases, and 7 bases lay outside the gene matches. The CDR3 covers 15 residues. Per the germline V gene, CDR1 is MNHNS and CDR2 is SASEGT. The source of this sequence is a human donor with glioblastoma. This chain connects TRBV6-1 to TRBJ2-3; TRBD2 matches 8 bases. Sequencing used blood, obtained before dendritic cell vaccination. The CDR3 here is CASSAGGGRADTQYF. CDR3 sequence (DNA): TGTGCCAGCAGTGCCGGCGGGGGGAGAGCAGATACGCAGTATTTT.